A selection of T cell receptor beta chains follows, all from one sample in a study of tumor-infiltrating lymphocytes in primary liver carcinoma. MiXCR, applied by TCRdb to the multiplex PCR reads, yields one record per CDR3 protein. The table includes roughly 200,000 distinct CDR3 sequences, 85% detected once. Sequenced input: tumor tissue from primary liver carcinoma. The source of these receptors is a man in his forties with primary liver carcinoma and hepatitis B virus infection. CDR3s include the opening cysteine and the closing phenylalanine or tryptophan. Each record gives: clone size, V gene, CDR3 protein. Clone size is given for some rows only: seen once, a few or many times, or a class if the clone is expanded.

clone size: NA; V gene: TRBV29-1; CDR3 protein: CSVSRGPTGERYF
clone size: NA; V gene: TRBV5-1; CDR3 protein: CASRFSGTSEETQYF
clone size: NA; V gene: TRBV6-5; CDR3 protein: CANSPSSGDYGYTF
clone size: once; V gene: TRBV29-1; CDR3 protein: CPAMASGTGTPYEQYF
clone size: NA; V gene: TRBV12-3/TRBV12-4; CDR3 protein: CTSSLDRQGNADTQYF
clone size: NA; V gene: TRBV12-3/TRBV12-4; CDR3 protein: CASSGGGEDEQYF
clone size: NA; V gene: TRBV12-3/TRBV12-4; CDR3 protein: CASTTINTIYF
clone size: NA; V gene: TRBV6-1; CDR3 protein: CASSHTDTQFF
clone size: NA; V gene: TRBV12-3/TRBV12-4; CDR3 protein: CASSRYREAAFF
clone size: NA; V gene: TRBV11-2; CDR3 protein: CASTCNRNSYEHYF
clone size: NA; V gene: TRBV28; CDR3 protein: CASTLGGGQSEQYF
clone size: NA; V gene: TRBV11-3; CDR3 protein: CASSLDLGVTRPQHF
clone size: many; V gene: TRBV10-3; CDR3 protein: CATAGTSGNEQFF
clone size: NA; V gene: TRBV29-1; CDR3 protein: CSVDWGWGMRSEAFF
clone size: once; V gene: TRBV28; CDR3 protein: CANIPGQMNTGELLF
clone size: many; V gene: TRBV6-1; CDR3 protein: CASSVIWGNTEAFF
clone size: NA; V gene: TRBV6-1; CDR3 protein: CAISEASGWGGELFF
clone size: NA; V gene: TRBV29-1; CDR3 protein: CSARSSGSWAEIQYF
clone size: NA; V gene: TRBV11-3; CDR3 protein: CPISLGVSNNEQFF
clone size: NA; V gene: TRBV5-4; CDR3 protein: CVSTGQGSPLHF
clone size: NA; V gene: TRBV28; CDR3 protein: CAGSPRHEYYEQYF
clone size: NA; V gene: TRBV2; CDR3 protein: CASSEAGSTIYF
clone size: NA; V gene: TRBV6-1; CDR3 protein: CASSEELDGANVLTF
clone size: NA; V gene: TRBV11-3; CDR3 protein: CASTIDLGVVQPQHF
clone size: few; V gene: TRBV5-1; CDR3 protein: CASISNGGTSYEQYF
clone size: NA; V gene: TRBV29-1; CDR3 protein: CSVSAGWGTNSEAFF
clone size: many; V gene: TRBV28; CDR3 protein: CASSHGTVGNSPLHF
clone size: NA; V gene: TRBV11-2; CDR3 protein: CARSSGGGSVGAHTDTQYF
clone size: NA; V gene: TRBV4-3; CDR3 protein: CTSSQEEGACGYTF
clone size: NA; V gene: TRBV5-1; CDR3 protein: CASSTRQTYTGELLF
clone size: NA; V gene: TRBV6-6; CDR3 protein: CANIPSGGEVEQFF
clone size: NA; V gene: TRBV11-2; CDR3 protein: CASSMGGDRGISLSGANVLIF
clone size: NA; V gene: TRBV6-6; CDR3 protein: CASSEHQGRGSTEAFF
clone size: NA; V gene: TRBV7-6; CDR3 protein: CASSNYKGQAYEHYF
clone size: NA; V gene: TRBV28; CDR3 protein: CASEQWGAGELFF
clone size: NA; V gene: TRBV11-1; CDR3 protein: CARSPGGLNEQFF
clone size: NA; V gene: TRBV6-2/TRBV6-3; CDR3 protein: CTSSLRKTEAFF
clone size: NA; V gene: TRBV4-3; CDR3 protein: CACSQEFGKRTEAFF
clone size: NA; V gene: TRBV5-4; CDR3 protein: CASSINSSGVGETQYF
clone size: NA; V gene: TRBV6-2/TRBV6-3; CDR3 protein: CASSHREGGDTQYF
clone size: NA; V gene: TRBV14; CDR3 protein: CTSSSQITGELFF
clone size: NA; V gene: TRBV29-1; CDR3 protein: CSVQAGRGMNIEAFF
clone size: NA; V gene: TRBV4-3; CDR3 protein: CASSQELYLETQYF
clone size: NA; V gene: TRBV29-1; CDR3 protein: CSVEADTGELFF
clone size: NA; V gene: TRBV11-3; CDR3 protein: CASCLSANERFF